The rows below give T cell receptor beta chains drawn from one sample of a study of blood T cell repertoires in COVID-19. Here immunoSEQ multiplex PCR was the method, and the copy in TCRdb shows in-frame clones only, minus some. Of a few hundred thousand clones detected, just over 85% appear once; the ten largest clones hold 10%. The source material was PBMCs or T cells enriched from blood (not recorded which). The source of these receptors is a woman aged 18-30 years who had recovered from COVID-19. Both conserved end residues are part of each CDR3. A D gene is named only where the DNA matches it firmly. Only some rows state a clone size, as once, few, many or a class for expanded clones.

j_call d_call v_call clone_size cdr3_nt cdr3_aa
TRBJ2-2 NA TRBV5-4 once TGTGCCAGCAGACTACAGGGTAGAGGGACCGGGGAGCTGTTTTTT CASRLQGRGTGELFF
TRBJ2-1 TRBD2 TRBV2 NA TGTGCCAGCAGTGCTGAGCGGGGGGGCTACAATGAGCAGTTCTTC CASSAERGGYNEQFF
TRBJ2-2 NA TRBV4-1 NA TGCGCCAGCAGCCAAACAGGCGGCTCCGGGGAGCTGTTTTTT CASSQTGGSGELFF
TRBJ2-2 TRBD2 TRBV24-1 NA TGTGCCACCAGTGAAAGGACTAGCGAAAACACCGGGGAGCTGTTTTTT CATSERTSENTGELFF
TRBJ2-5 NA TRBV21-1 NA TGTGCCAGCAGCTCGCGGGAGGGCGGAGAGACCCAGTACTTC CASSSREGGETQYF
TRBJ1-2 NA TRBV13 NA TGTGCCAGCAGCTTCCTCGGGGAGGGCTACACCTTC CASSFLGEGYTF
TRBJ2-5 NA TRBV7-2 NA TGTGCCAGCAGCTTAAGACAGCAAGAGACCCAGTACTTC CASSLRQQETQYF
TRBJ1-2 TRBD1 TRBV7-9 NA TGTGCCAGCAGAGGGACAGGGGCCGTGTATGGCTACACCTTC CASRGTGAVYGYTF
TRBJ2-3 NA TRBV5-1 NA TGCGCCAGCAGCTTGAGTGCGGGGTCTAGCACAGATACGCAGTATTTT CASSLSAGSSTDTQYF
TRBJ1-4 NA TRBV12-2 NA TGTGCAAGTCGCCGCTACAGGGCGGGTAATGAAAAACTGTTTTTT CASRRYRAGNEKLFF
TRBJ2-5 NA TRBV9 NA TGTGCCAGCAGCCCCGGACAGCTCCAAGAGACCCAGTACTTC CASSPGQLQETQYF
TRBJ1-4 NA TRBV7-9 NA TGTGCCAGCAGCACACGTAATGAAAAACTGTTTTTT CASSTRNEKLFF
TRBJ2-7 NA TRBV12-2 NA TGTGCAAGTCGCTGGCCCGGGACAGGGTCCTCCTACGAGCAGTACTTC CASRWPGTGSSYEQYF
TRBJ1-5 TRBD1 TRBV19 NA TGTGCCAGTAGTCCGGGACAGGGGGCCTCTTGGGGTCAGCCCCAGCATTTT CASSPGQGASWGQPQHF
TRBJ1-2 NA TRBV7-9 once TGTGCCAGCAGCTTATACCCAGGGATAGATTATGGCTACACCTTC CASSLYPGIDYGYTF
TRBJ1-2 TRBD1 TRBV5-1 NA TGCGCCAGCAGCTTAACAACAGGGGGCGGATTCTATGGCTACACCTTC CASSLTTGGGFYGYTF
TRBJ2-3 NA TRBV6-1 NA TGTGCCAGCAGTGAAGTCGGGGGTAGGACAGATACGCAGTATTTT CASSEVGGRTDTQYF
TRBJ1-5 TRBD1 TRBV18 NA TGTGCCAGCTCACCCGCGAACAAGGGGGCTTATAGCAATCAGCCCCAGCATTTT CASSPANKGAYSNQPQHF
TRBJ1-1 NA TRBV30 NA TGTGCCTGGAACTTCCACTATCATGGCACTGAAGCTTTCTTT CAWNFHYHGTEAFF
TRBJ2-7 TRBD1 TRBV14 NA TGTGCCAGCAGCCAAAGGGGGCGAGGCGAGCAGTACTTC CASSQRGRGEQYF
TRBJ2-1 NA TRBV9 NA TGTGCCAGCAGCGTGGGCCATTCAAGCTCCTACAATGAGCAGTTCTTC CASSVGHSSSYNEQFF
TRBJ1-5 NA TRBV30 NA TGTGCCTGGAGTCGTACGGGTCTAAGCAATCAGCCCCAGCATTTT CAWSRTGLSNQPQHF
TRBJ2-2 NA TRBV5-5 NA TGTGCCAGCAGCTTGGCCTTCTCGAACACCGGGGAGCTGTTTTTT CASSLAFSNTGELFF
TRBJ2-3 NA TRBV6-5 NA TGTGCCAGCAGTTACGATGCGCCGGTCCCCACAGATACGCAGTATTTT CASSYDAPVPTDTQYF
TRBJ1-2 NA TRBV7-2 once TGTGCCAGCAGCCGCCCAACAGGGACCTATGGCTACACCTTC CASSRPTGTYGYTF
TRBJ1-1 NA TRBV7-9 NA TGTGCCAGCAGCCCCCGGCTGGAGGCTGAAGCTTTCTTT CASSPRLEAEAFF
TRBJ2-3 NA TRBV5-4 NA TGTGCCAGCAGCTCCCAGGGTAGCACAGATACGCAGTATTTT CASSSQGSTDTQYF